Included here is one TCR beta chain sequence, with context. The antigen this receptor binds is unknown. This entry comes from a study of T cells expressing NK-cell markers (dated by TCRdb to 2020 to 2022). Looking at the study overall: In sorted CD3+CD56+NKG2C+, CD3+CD56+NKG2C- and CD3+CD56-NKG2C+ T-cell subsets from several donors, TCR beta-chain repertoires were profiled. Seven of the eight sequenced donors were HCMV-seropositive and one was HCMV-seronegative. Randomly selected healthy volunteers, three men and five women, were used as the eight sequenced donors. Illumina HiSeq 2000/2500, MiSeq or NextSeq was used to sequence libraries as 2 x 150 bp reads.

To determine HCMV serostatus, a commercial ELISA kit was used to detect HCMV-specific IgG in serum. Ficoll density gradient centrifugation was used to isolate peripheral blood mononuclear cells from blood. CDR1 and CDR2 are read off the germline V gene as SGHVS and FNYEAQ. Including cysteine and phenylalanine, the CDR3 has 14 amino acids. Only the protein is on record. Overall results and qualifications from the work: For roughly six donors, the dominant CD3+CD56+NKG2C+ clonotypes were among the top 10 CD8+ clonotypes and accounted for roughly 1.0-7.5% of CD8+ T cells. Those dominant clonotypes were again the most abundant among CD3+CD56-NKG2C+ cells in a few donors, at about 25-60.1%. Whether the expanded NKG2C-expressing T cell clones were specific for HCMV antigens was left unclear.

Sequencing was carried out with an Illumina HiSeq 2000. TCR beta cDNA libraries were made by 5'RACE template switching that added a universal primer site and unique molecular identifiers. cDNA synthesis was primed from the TCR beta constant segment, followed by two successive PCR amplification steps. As for the original processing: MIGEC was used to demultiplex reads and group the reads by UMI, and MiTCR was used to assemble and quantify clonotypes. To remove erroneous sequences, TCR cDNA sequences were retained only when supported by two or more reads. The tcR package was used for downstream repertoire analysis, with clonotypes matched between fractions based on CDR3 nucleotide sequence plus V segment. VDJmatch was used to annotate antigen specificity against VDJdb, with one amino acid substitution in CDR3 allowed. With the reads reprocessed by TCRdb, a single entry stands for each CDR3 protein sequence and no DNA is reported. These V and J calls are TCRdb output, not the study's own analysis. The data table for this sample lists 350,000 to 400,000 distinct CDR3 sequences. About 10% of the sample lies in the top ten.

Recombination joined TRBV7-6 with TRBJ2-1; TCRdb picks TRBD1, but there is no DNA to check that call. Sequenced: blood T cells: a sorted CD56 or NKG2C T cell subset, CD4+ or CD8+ T cells, or bulk PBMC T cells (not recorded which). The receptor was isolated from a woman in her fifties or sixties in good health. Donor details come from another sample of the same person, matched by shared clones. The CDR3 is CASSLFGKGYEQFF.